The rows below give T cell receptor beta chains drawn from one sample of a study of T-cell reconstitution after alpha-beta-depleted transplantation in children. TCRdb independently ran MiXCR on the PCR reads; one entry per CDR3 protein. The sample lists 900,000 or so distinct CDR3 sequences; about 16% were seen once. The starting material was PBMCs, mostly from graft donor cells, obtained 360 days after TCRalphabeta/CD19-depleted stem cell transplant. The receptor set was obtained from a male patient younger than 18 who had a stem cell transplant for acute lymphoblastic leukemia, so the T cells may come from the graft donor. The CDR3 runs from the conserved cysteine through the conserved F or W. D genes are given only for firm matches. Where a row states a size, it is once, few, many or the class of an expanded clone; other rows omit it.

DNA,CDR3,V,J,size,D
TGTGCCAGCAGCCAAGGTCGGGCGGGGGACTACGAGCAGTACTTC,CASSQGRAGDYEQYF,TRBV14,TRBJ2-7,.,TRBD2
TGTGCCAGCAGCGTAGGACGGGATGAGCAGTTCTTC,CASSVGRDEQFF,TRBV9,TRBJ2-1,.,.
TGTGCCAGCAGCGACCGCGGGATGAGGGGAGAGACCCAGTACTTC,CASSDRGMRGETQYF,TRBV9,TRBJ2-5,few,.
TGTGCCAGCAGCGAATCCGGGGGGCTGCCAGATACGCAGTATTTT,CASSESGGLPDTQYF,TRBV21-1,TRBJ2-3,.,.
TGTGCCAGTAGTTCCAGGGCGTTTGAACTGTTTTTT,CASSSRAFELFF,TRBV19,TRBJ1-4,.,.
TGCGCCAGCAGCAGGGGATCATTAGCAGATACGCAGTATTTT,CASSRGSLADTQYF,TRBV5-1,TRBJ2-3,few,.
TGTGCCAGCAGCTTTCTAGGGGGCCGAGGCACCGGGGAGCTGTTTTTT,CASSFLGGRGTGELFF,TRBV5-5,TRBJ2-2,few,TRBD1
TGTGCCAGCAGTTTGGCTTCCGGGCGGTTGGTGGGCGGCTACACCTTC,CASSLASGRLVGGYTF,TRBV12-3/TRBV12-4,TRBJ1-2,.,.
TGTGCCAGCAAAGTGGGCCTGGATCCCTACAATGAGCAGTTCTTC,CASKVGLDPYNEQFF,TRBV27,TRBJ2-1,few,.
TGTGCCAGCAGTTTGGCCCGTTACGGGGAGCTGTTTTTT,CASSLARYGELFF,TRBV28,TRBJ2-2,many,.
TGCAGTGCCCCACGGACAATGTCGACCTACGAGCAGTACTTC,CSAPRTMSTYEQYF,TRBV20-1,TRBJ2-7,few,.
TGTGCCAGCAGTTCTGACAGGGGATGGGGGTTCCAAGAGACCCAGTACTTC,CASSSDRGWGFQETQYF,TRBV27,TRBJ2-5,few,TRBD1
TGTGCCAGCAGTACCCGACAGGTCGGTGGCTACACCTTC,CASSTRQVGGYTF,TRBV12-3/TRBV12-4,TRBJ1-2,few,.
TGTGCCAGCAGGGCCGGGACCAGTGGGGATGAAAAACTGTTTTTT,CASRAGTSGDEKLFF,TRBV2,TRBJ1-4,few,.
TGTGCCAGCAGTGAAGAAGGGTCGGGCACCGGGGAGCTGTTTTTT,CASSEEGSGTGELFF,TRBV2,TRBJ2-2,.,.
TGCGCCAGCAGCTTGCGGACAGGGATGGACGAGCAGTACTTC,CASSLRTGMDEQYF,TRBV5-1,TRBJ2-7,.,TRBD1
TGTGCCAGCAGCTTGCGGCGGGAGGGGCATCTCGGGTACAATGAGCAGTTCTTC,CASSLRREGHLGYNEQFF,TRBV7-8,TRBJ2-1,.,TRBD2
TGTGCCACCAGGGATGAAGACACCGGGGAGCTGTTTTTT,CATRDEDTGELFF,TRBV15,TRBJ2-2,.,.
TGTGCCAGCAGCCAGTGGACAGGGTGGTCCTACAATGAGCAGTTCTTC,CASSQWTGWSYNEQFF,TRBV14,TRBJ2-1,.,TRBD1
TGCAGTGCTAGGAGGTTGCTAGCGGGAGATGAGCAGTACTTC,CSARRLLAGDEQYF,TRBV20-1,TRBJ2-7,.,TRBD2
TGTGCCAGCAGCGTAGGACTAGCGGGACCTCCTTCCTACGAGCAGTACTTC,CASSVGLAGPPSYEQYF,TRBV9,TRBJ2-7,.,TRBD2